Listed here are 25 T cell receptor beta chains from one sample, sequenced in a study of brain metastases from non-small cell lung cancer (dated by TCRdb to between 2017 and 2020). The library was generated by the immunoSEQ multiplex PCR assay. The immuneACCESS repertoire file appears here via TCRdb, limited to in-frame rearrangements. These files lack a portion of the clones; in checked studies, under half of the deficit traces to unresolved V genes, and the cause of the others is not known. The sample has about 2,000 clones on record, more than 80% of them singletons. The top ten constitute about 3.3% of the sample. Sequencing input: primary lung tumor tissue. This specimen's cell subset or site label, interpreted: primary lung tumor paired with brain metastasis. The receptors originated from a donor aged 40 or older with non-small cell lung cancer.

This chain uses TRBV9 with TRBJ2-6; D is unclear. The V end lost 4 bases, the J end lost 4 bases, and 9 bases lay between the germline ends. Germline V gene data show CDR1 as SGDLS and CDR2 as YYNGEE. CDR3 length equals 14 residues. The CDR3 sequence is CASSPSVGANVLTF. In DNA form, the CDR3 reads TGTGCCAGCAGCCCCAGCGTGGGGGCCAACGTCCTGACTTTC.

The V call is TRBV29-1, the J call TRBJ2-3; D gene uncertain. Germline V gene sequence: CDR1 SQVTM, CDR2 ANQGSEA. This CDR3 has 13 amino acids. V lost 5 bases, J lost 2 bases, and 11 bases lay in between. The CDR3 loop reads CSVNPTDTDTQYF. CDR3 DNA: TGCAGCGTTAACCCCACGGACACAGATACGCAGTATTTT.

V usage is TRBV10-2 and J usage is TRBJ2-1; D is undetermined. The CDR3 is 15 residues long. Looked up from germline, CDR1 is WSHSY and CDR2 is SAAADI. The ends were cut back, 4 bases at V and 0 bases at J, with 10 bases in the middle. CDR3 residues: CASSGPGSSYNEQFF. The CDR3 DNA sequence: TGCGCCAGCAGTGGACCGGGTTCCTCCTACAATGAGCAGTTCTTC.

The chain links TRBV18 to TRBJ2-2, with TRBD2 identical over 11 bases. Germline V gene sequence: CDR1 KGHSH, CDR2 LQKENI. With V trimmed by 3 bases and J by 6 bases, 3 bases remained unmatched. CDR3 length: 15 amino acids. CDR3 residues: CASSPLAGGSGELFF. For the CDR3, the DNA is TGTGCCAGCTCACCGCTAGCGGGAGGTTCCGGGGAGCTGTTTTTT.

The V and J genes are TRBV2 and TRBJ2-7, with D perhaps TRBD2 (6 bases). Germline V gene lookup returns CDR1 SNHLY and CDR2 FYNNEI. CDR3 size: 12 residues. V lost 5 bases and J lost 2, with 7 bases in between. The CDR3 DNA reads as TGTGCCAGCAGTCGGAGGGCCTACGAGCAGTACTTC. It encodes CASSRRAYEQYF.

The V call is TRBV28, the J call TRBJ2-7; 9 nucleotides match TRBD1. J lost 0 bases, V lost 5 bases, and 5 bases had no gene match. Germline V gives CDR1 MDHEN, CDR2 SYDVKM. The CDR3 is made up of 15 amino acids. The CDR3 loop is CASSPRDRASYEQYF. CDR3 coding DNA: TGTGCCAGCAGTCCCCGGGACAGGGCCTCCTACGAGCAGTACTTC.

The chain joins TRBV13 to TRBJ2-1; 8 nucleotides agree with TRBD1. With V trimmed by 8 bases and J by 7 bases, 16 bases remained unmatched. This CDR3 spans 16 amino acids. The germline V gene encodes CDR1 PRHDT and CDR2 FYEKMQ (reference sequence). In nucleotides, the CDR3 is TGTGCCAGCTATCACGTCGACAGGGGCGCAGGGAATGAGCAGTTCTTC. Amino acids: CASYHVDRGAGNEQFF.

Turning to this clone: A read error may produce the germline difference seen at one junction end. The chain employs TRBV7-2 and TRBJ1-2, with 7 nucleotides matching TRBD1. The CDR3 loop spans 13 amino acids. Germline CDR1 reads SGHTA; CDR2 reads FQGNSA. The CDR3 is CASSFDRVEGYTF. The CDR3 DNA sequence: TGTGCCAGCAGCTTTGACAGGGTTGAAGGCTATACCTTC.

As concerns this clone: One end of the junction fails to match germline, which may point to a read error. The chain carries TRBV9 and TRBJ2-5, with 8 positions matching TRBD2. Germline CDR1 and CDR2: SGDLS and YYNGEE. The CDR3 has 14 residues. Here the CDR3 DNA reads TGTGCCAGTAGCGTAGGGACTAGAGGGGAGACCCAGTACTTC. This sequence encodes CASSVGTRGETQYF. Based on the CDR3 plus reference TRBV9 and TRBJ2-5, the full variable domain is DSGVTQTPKHLITATGQRVTLRCSPRSGDLSVYWYQQSLDQGLQFLIQYYNGEERAKGNILERFSAQQFPDLHSELNLSSLELGDSALYFCASSVGTRGETQYFGPGTRLLVL.

J is TRBJ2-5 and V is TRBV6-5; 9 nucleotides line up with TRBD2. CDR3 length equals 15 residues. The ends lost 7 bases at V and 5 bases at J; junction bases unmatched: 11. Germline CDR1 is MNHEY and CDR2 is SVGAGI. The CDR3 reads CASKVSSGVAETQYF. In DNA, the CDR3 is TGTGCCAGCAAGGTGTCTAGCGGGGTGGCGGAGACCCAGTACTTC.

The chain combines TRBV12-5 with TRBJ2-5; D unresolved. Germline assignment: CDR1 LGHNT and CDR2 FRNRAP. Trimming took off 0 bases at V and 9 bases at J, with 14 bases between the two ends. The CDR3 is made up of 14 amino acids. The CDR3 DNA follows: TGTGCTAGTGGTTTGGTACCCATCCCAGCGTCCCAGTACTTC. This gives the protein CASGLVPIPASQYF.

The V and J genes are TRBV5-1 and TRBJ1-3; D might be TRBD1 (5 bases). CDR1 is SGHRS and CDR2 is YFSETQ in the germline V gene. The CDR3 has 13 amino acids. Deletions cut 6 bases from V and 0 bases from J, with 7 bases between. The chain's CDR3 is CASKQDSGNTIYF. In DNA, the CDR3 is TGCGCCAGCAAACAGGACTCTGGAAACACCATATATTTT.

This chain connects TRBV19 to TRBJ1-2; no reliable D call. Looked up from germline, CDR1 is LNHDA and CDR2 is SQIVND (reference sequence). V lost 3 bases, J lost 4 bases, and 12 bases lay in between. The CDR3 is 14 amino acids. The DNA for the CDR3 is TGTGCCAGTAGTATCGGTTCGGGGAGCTATGGCTACACCTTC. Translation gives CASSIGSGSYGYTF.

In DNA form, the CDR3 reads TGCGCCAGCAGTTTTAGCGGGAGTGACACAGATACGCAGTATTTT. This translates into CASSFSGSDTDTQYF. This chain joins TRBV5-1 and TRBJ2-3, with 9 positions matching TRBD2. This CDR3 contains 15 residues. Trimming cost V 5 bases and J 2 bases; bases outside gene matches: 6. Per the germline V gene, CDR1 is SGHRS and CDR2 is YFSETQ.

The genes are TRBV7-9 and TRBJ1-5; D is unclear. The CDR3 has 13 residues. Germline CDR1 is SEHNR and CDR2 is FQNEAQ (reference sequence). The V and J ends lost 0 bases and 7 bases respectively, with 7 bases between them. As DNA, the CDR3 is TGTGCCAGCAGCTTAGCAGGGATGCAGCCCCAGCATTTT. Protein sequence: CASSLAGMQPQHF. Complete variable domain (other parts from reference TRBV7-9 and TRBJ1-5): DTGVSQNPRHKITKRGQNVTFRCDPISEHNRLYWYRQTLGQGPEFLTYFQNEAQLEKSRLLSDRFSAERPKGSFSTLEIQRTEQGDSAMYLCASSLAGMQPQHFGDGTRLSIL.

This chain uses TRBV12-3 or TRBV12-4 with TRBJ2-1; no clear D. Trimming pared 6 bases from V and 10 bases from J, leaving 16 bases between. The CDR3 is 13 residues long. Written as DNA, the CDR3 is TGTGCCAGCAGGGCTCGGCGATTCGGCGAGCAGTTCTTC. Amino acid sequence: CASRARRFGEQFF.

This clone was counted once. The rearrangement links TRBV5-1 to TRBJ1-2, with 8 bases fitting TRBD1. CDR3 length equals 15 residues. Germline-derived CDR1 and CDR2 are SGHRS and YFSETQ. Unmatched junction bases numbered 5, after V lost 2 bases and J lost 2 bases. The CDR3 bases are TGCGCCAGCAGCTTTGGCGCAGGGGGCAACTATGGCTACACCTTC. Protein product: CASSFGAGGNYGYTF.

For this clone: At one of its ends the junction is not consistent with the germline gene, which may arise from a read error. Other nucleotide sequences in the sample specify the same CDR3. V and J are TRBV7-9 and TRBJ2-3; possibly TRBD2 for D (5 bases). The CDR3 totals 13 residues. Per germline, CDR1 SEHNR and CDR2 FQNEAQ (reference sequence). CDR3: CASSWAEGDTQYF. CDR3 coding DNA: TGTGCCAGCAGTTGGGCCGAGGGAGATACGCAATATTTT.

This clone was observed a handful of times. This CDR3 is CASSMDLSAGEETQYF. CDR3 DNA: TGTGCCAGTAGTATGGACCTCTCGGCGGGAGAGGAGACCCAGTACTTC. V is TRBV19 and J is TRBJ2-5; TRBD2 matches at 7 bases. The CDR3 covers 16 residues. Germline CDR1 reads LNHDA; CDR2 reads SQIVND (reference sequence). With 3 bases clipped from V and 5 bases from J, the junction kept 12 bases outside the gene matches.

The rearrangement links TRBV7-2 to TRBJ2-1, with 7 positions matching TRBD2. CDR1 and CDR2 (germline): SGHTA, FQGNSA. V shed 2 bases, J shed 3 bases, and the junction held 4 bases outside the gene matches. The CDR3 runs to 15 residues. The CDR3 spells CASSLWRERYNEQFF. For the CDR3, the DNA is TGTGCCAGCAGCTTATGGCGGGAGCGCTACAATGAGCAGTTCTTC.

The CDR3, as DNA: TGTGCCAGCAGAAAACAGAACACCGGGGAGCTGTTTTTT. Encoded protein: CASRKQNTGELFF. V and J are TRBV7-8 and TRBJ2-2; no firm D call. CDR3 length: 13 amino acids. Germline-derived CDR1 and CDR2 are SGHVS and FQNEAQ. Deletions cut 6 bases from V and 1 base from J, with 6 bases between.

The V and J genes are TRBV7-2 and TRBJ1-2, with a weak D call TRBD1 (5 bases). The CDR3 is 15 residues long. Trimming removed 4 bases from V and 4 bases from J, with 16 bases in between. The germline CDR1 and CDR2 sequences are SGHTA and FQGNSA. CDR3 sequence reads: CASSSPGQTVYGYTF. For the CDR3, the DNA is TGTGCCAGCAGCTCGCCGGGGCAGACCGTCTATGGCTACACCTTC.

This chain connects TRBV7-8 to TRBJ2-5; 8 bases fit TRBD2. The CDR3 has 14 amino acids. CDR1 SGHVS and CDR2 FQNEAQ come from the germline V gene. V lost 4 bases and J lost 2; bases outside the gene matches: 3. Written as DNA, the CDR3 is TGTGCCAGCAGCTCTAGCGGGCTTCAAGAGACCCAGTACTTC. Residues: CASSSSGLQETQYF.

This chain connects TRBV2 to TRBJ1-1; D ambiguous. V lost 11 bases and J lost 9, with 25 bases in between. The germline V gene has CDR1 SNHLY and CDR2 FYNNEI. The CDR3 totals 14 residues. The CDR3 loop is CAGNPEASVPQAFF. The CDR3 region has the DNA TGTGCCGGCAACCCGGAGGCTTCGGTCCCCCAAGCTTTCTTT.

As concerns this clone: The junction does not match germline at one end; this may be a read error. The chain has TRBV19 and TRBJ2-5, with 7 nucleotides matching TRBD2. This CDR3 comprises 16 residues. Germline V CDR1 and CDR2: LNHDA, SQIVND (reference sequence). The CDR3 loop reads CVSSMDLSAGEETQYF. In nucleotides, the CDR3 is TGTGTCAGTAGTATGGACCTCTCGGCGGGAGAGGAGACCCAGTACTTC.